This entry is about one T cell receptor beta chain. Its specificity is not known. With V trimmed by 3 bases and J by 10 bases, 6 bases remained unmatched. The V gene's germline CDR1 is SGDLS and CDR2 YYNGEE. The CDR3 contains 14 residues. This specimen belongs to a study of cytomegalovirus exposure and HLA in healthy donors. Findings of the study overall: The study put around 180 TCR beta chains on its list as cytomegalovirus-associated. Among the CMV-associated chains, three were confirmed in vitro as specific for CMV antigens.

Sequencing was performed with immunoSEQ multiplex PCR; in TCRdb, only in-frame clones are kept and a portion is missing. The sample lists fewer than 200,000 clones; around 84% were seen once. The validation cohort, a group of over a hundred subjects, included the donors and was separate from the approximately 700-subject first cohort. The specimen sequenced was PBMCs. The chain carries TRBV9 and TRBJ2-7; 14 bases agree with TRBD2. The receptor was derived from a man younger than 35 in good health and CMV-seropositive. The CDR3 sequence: CASSGGLAGDTQYF. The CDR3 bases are TGTGCCAGCAGCGGGGGACTAGCGGGAGATACTCAGTACTTC. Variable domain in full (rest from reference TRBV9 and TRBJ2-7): DSGVTQTPKHLITATGQRVTLRCSPRSGDLSVYWYQQSLDQGLQFLIQYYNGEERAKGNILERFSAQQFPDLHSELNLSSLELGDSALYFCASSGGLAGDTQYFGPGTRLTVT.